This TCR beta chain emerged from a study of regulatory T cells in long-lasting Graves disease. The study, taken as a whole, reports: TCR diversity was lower in persistent Graves' patients (versus newly diagnosed ones).

This clonotype came up a few times. Its specificity is unknown. Sequencing libraries for TCR beta were prepared with iRepertoire HTBI primers and Arm-PCR of CDR3 regions. Using its own MiXCR run on the multiplex PCR reads, TCRdb lists one record per CDR3 protein. The data contain roughly 500,000 distinct CDR3 sequences, 12% of them singletons. V gave up 3 bases and J gave up 2 bases, with 8 bases separating them. This CDR3 contains 13 residues. Germline assignment: CDR1 DFQATT and CDR2 SNEGSKA (reference sequence). As for time point: newly diagnosed GD, antithyroid drugs for less than 3 months. Scientists built the TCR library using RNA that was extracted from PBMCs. These same records also appear under a second study, on T cells in Graves' hyperthyroidism and ophthalmopathy. In that study: Among clonotypes expanded in thyroid above 0.001, most were also found in blood. A model of 13 V-J pairs discriminated ophthalmopathy from stable hyperthyroidism. The model made its ophthalmopathy prediction, and onset followed a median 6.5 months later.

The source is a woman in her twenties or thirties with Graves disease. The sample in question was peripheral blood mononuclear cells (PBMCs), obtained at new diagnosis, from a patient treated with antithyroid drugs. The chain couples TRBV20-1 to TRBJ1-5; possibly TRBD1 for D (5 bases). The CDR3 coding sequence is TGCAGTGCTAGTCAGGGTCGCAATCAGCCCCAGCATTTT. Translating it yields CSASQGRNQPQHF.